This T cell receptor beta chain was profiled in a study of blood T cell repertoires in COVID-19. Profiled with immunoSEQ multiplex PCR; TCRdb holds only in-frame clones, not every one. The sample has more than 200,000 clones, around 88% seen once. This sequence originates from a woman aged 25-40 years with COVID-19, enrolled during active disease. Input material: peripheral blood.

CDR3 coding DNA: TGTGCCAGCAGCCAATGGGACAGACCGACCGGGGAGCTGTTTTTT. This codes for CASSQWDRPTGELFF. V is TRBV14 and J is TRBJ2-2, with TRBD1 matching 7 bases. This CDR3 region has 15 residues. CDR1 is SGHDN and CDR2 is FVKESK in the germline V gene. Germline trimming cut 2 bases from V and 5 bases from J; bases unmatched to any gene: 5.